This is a list of T cell receptor beta chains from one sample in a study of shared clonotypes between healthy human individuals. Data came from immunoSEQ multiplex PCR; TCRdb stores just in-frame clones and leaves some out. The table includes roughly 700,000 clones, around 67% detected once. Sequencing used memory CD4+ T cells sorted from blood. These receptors came from a woman between 25 and 40 years old in good health. Each CDR3 is given with its conserved first and last residue. The D gene is left open where the match is weak. Clone size is stated in some rows and not others, as once, few, many or a class when expanded.

v_gene	d_gene	j_gene	len	abundance	CDR3aa	CDR3nt
TRBV7-9	NA	TRBJ2-4	13	NA	CASSTGFGNIQYF	TGTGCCAGCAGCACTGGATTCGGGAACATTCAGTACTTC
TRBV2	NA	TRBJ2-5	11	NA	CASTFQETQYF	TGTGCCAGCACCTTTCAAGAGACCCAGTACTTC
TRBV4-2	NA	TRBJ2-3	13	few	CASSQAPSDTQYF	TGTGCCAGCAGCCAAGCGCCATCTGATACGCAGTATTTT
TRBV5-1	NA	TRBJ2-6	15	few	CASSLASSGANVLTF	TGCGCCAGCAGCCTCGCTAGCTCTGGGGCCAACGTCCTGACTTTC
TRBV5-1	NA	TRBJ2-1	12	NA	CASSSVLNELFF	TGCGCCAGCAGCTCTGTCCTCAATGAGCTGTTCTTC
TRBV28	TRBD1	TRBJ1-4	16	NA	CASTDSQGAPGEKLFF	TGTGCCAGCACCGATTCACAGGGGGCCCCTGGGGAAAAACTGTTTTTT
TRBV10-2	TRBD2	TRBJ2-5	13	NA	CASTRTRPETQYF	TGCGCCAGCACCCGGACTAGGCCAGAGACCCAGTACTTC
TRBV28	NA	TRBJ1-4	15	once	CASSFQGRNNEKLFF	TGTGCCAGCAGTTTTCAGGGACGGAATAATGAAAAACTGTTTTTT
TRBV5-6	NA	TRBJ2-3	14	NA	CASSLAGVGDTQYF	TGTGCCAGCAGCTTGGCGGGAGTGGGAGATACGCAGTATTTT
TRBV12-5	TRBD2	TRBJ2-1	15	NA	CASGPGTSGYNEQFF	TGTGCTAGTGGCCCTGGGACTAGCGGATACAATGAGCAGTTCTTC
TRBV7-2	NA	TRBJ2-5	14	NA	CASSPLSAQETQYF	TGTGCCAGCAGCCCGCTAAGCGCGCAAGAGACCCAGTACTTC
TRBV6-1	NA	TRBJ2-7	13	NA	CASSDGGPYEQYF	TGTGCCAGCAGTGATGGGGGCCCTTACGAGCAGTACTTC
TRBV5-4	TRBD2	TRBJ2-3	15	NA	CASSLGSGSTDTQYF	TGTGCCAGCAGCTTGGGGAGCGGGAGTACAGATACGCAGTATTTT
TRBV2	NA	TRBJ1-4	15	NA	CASTQSWGRIEKLFF	TGTGCCAGCACTCAAAGTTGGGGGCGGATCGAAAAACTGTTTTTT
TRBV10-3	NA	TRBJ2-1	15	NA	CAISLSGAGGREQFF	TGTGCCATCAGCCTTTCGGGGGCCGGGGGGCGTGAGCAGTTCTTC
TRBV7-3	NA	TRBJ2-1	13	NA	CASSSQSGNEQFF	TGTGCCAGCAGCAGCCAGTCAGGGAATGAGCAGTTCTTC
TRBV19	NA	TRBJ2-7	14	NA	CASSIAFGRDEQYF	TGTGCCAGTAGTATAGCCTTTGGTCGGGACGAGCAGTACTTC
TRBV5-4	NA	TRBJ2-1	14	NA	CASRTIGSSNEQFF	TGTGCCAGCCGGACAATTGGATCTTCCAATGAGCAGTTCTTC
TRBV27	NA	TRBJ1-1	14	NA	CASSSQTGITEAFF	TGTGCCAGCAGTTCCCAAACAGGGATTACTGAAGCTTTCTTT
TRBV27	TRBD2	TRBJ2-3	15	few	CASERTSGSADTQYF	TGTGCCAGCGAAAGGACTAGCGGGAGCGCAGATACGCAGTATTTT
TRBV6-6	TRBD1	TRBJ1-1	12	NA	CASSLPGTDFFF	TGTGCCAGCAGTCTCCCAGGGACAGACTTTTTCTTT
TRBV7-2	NA	TRBJ2-1	15	few	CASSLDQSEYNEQFF	TGTGCCAGCAGCTTAGATCAGTCCGAATACAATGAGCAGTTCTTC
TRBV6-6	NA	TRBJ1-1	14	NA	CASSYPGGSTEAFF	TGTGCCAGCAGTTACCCCGGGGGCTCCACTGAAGCTTTCTTT
TRBV5-4	TRBD2	TRBJ2-5	14	NA	CASSFRLAEETQYF	TGTGCCAGCAGCTTTAGGCTAGCGGAAGAGACCCAGTACTTC
TRBV7-7	TRBD1	TRBJ2-2	15	NA	CASSIGQGATGELFF	TGTGCCAGCAGCATCGGGCAGGGGGCCACCGGGGAGCTGTTTTTT
TRBV6-1	TRBD1	TRBJ1-3	15	NA	CASRADRASGNTIYF	TGTGCCAGCAGAGCGGACAGGGCGTCTGGAAACACCATATATTTT
TRBV5-1	NA	TRBJ2-2	14	NA	CASRTTSGTGELFF	TGCGCCAGCAGGACGACCTCGGGGACCGGGGAGCTGTTTTTT
TRBV5-4	TRBD2	TRBJ2-7	16	NA	CASSLGRPSGTYEQYF	TGTGCCAGCAGTTTGGGCCGGCCTAGCGGAACCTACGAGCAGTACTTC
TRBV28	NA	TRBJ1-2	15	NA	CASSLTPEANYGYTF	TGTGCCAGCAGTTTGACCCCGGAAGCTAACTATGGCTACACCTTC
TRBV7-2	NA	TRBJ2-4	16	NA	CASSLESALAKNIQYF	TGTGCCAGCAGCTTAGAATCGGCTCTAGCCAAAAACATTCAGTACTTC
TRBV7-9	NA	TRBJ1-2	12	NA	CASTRDIHRYTF	TGTGCCAGCACTCGGGACATTCATCGCTACACCTTC
TRBV5-1	NA	TRBJ1-5	14	many	CASSQDSSNQPQHF	TGCGCCAGCAGCCAGGACAGTAGCAATCAGCCCCAGCATTTT
TRBV2	NA	TRBJ2-7	15	few	CASSEFAAGSYEQYF	TGTGCCAGCAGTGAATTTGCGGCAGGGAGCTACGAGCAGTACTTC
TRBV10-2	NA	TRBJ2-5	11	few	CASSEMETQYF	TGCGCCAGCAGTGAGATGGAGACCCAGTACTTC
TRBV19	NA	TRBJ1-2	15	many	CASSPQFGQGAGYTF	TGTGCCAGTAGTCCCCAGTTTGGGCAGGGTGCTGGCTACACCTTC
TRBV7-3	TRBD1	TRBJ2-2	16	NA	CASSPRDRDPNGELFF	TGTGCCAGCAGCCCCCGGGACAGAGACCCGAACGGGGAGCTGTTTTTT
TRBV5-4	NA	TRBJ1-2	16	few	CASSRHVTATNYGYTF	TGTGCCAGCAGCCGCCACGTGACAGCGACTAACTATGGCTACACCTTC
TRBV11-2	NA	TRBJ1-1	16	NA	CASSLVAGYENTEAFF	TGTGCCAGCAGCTTAGTTGCTGGGTACGAGAACACTGAAGCTTTCTTT
TRBV29-1	TRBD2	TRBJ2-5	14	NA	CSVLAGGLQETQYF	TGCAGCGTCTTAGCGGGAGGGCTCCAAGAGACCCAGTACTTC
TRBV5-4	NA	TRBJ1-4	14	NA	CASSLGGINEKLFF	TGTGCCAGCAGCTTGGGGGGAATTAATGAAAAACTGTTTTTT
TRBV2	NA	TRBJ2-1	12	few	CASSTGVNEQFF	TGTGCCAGCAGCACCGGCGTCAATGAGCAGTTCTTC
TRBV27	NA	TRBJ2-1	13	NA	CASGLTRKAEQFF	TGTGCCAGCGGACTGACTCGAAAAGCCGAGCAGTTCTTC
TRBV7-3	NA	TRBJ2-7	12	NA	CASSLQDGRQYF	TGTGCCAGCAGCTTACAGGACGGCAGACAGTACTTC
TRBV5-1	NA	TRBJ1-1	14	NA	CASSLLSGDTEAFF	TGCGCCAGCAGCTTGCTGTCCGGGGACACTGAAGCTTTCTTT
TRBV27	TRBD1	TRBJ1-1	17	once	CASSTRTGGPVETEAFF	TGTGCCAGCAGTACCCGGACAGGGGGCCCGGTAGAGACTGAAGCTTTCTTT
TRBV16	NA	TRBJ1-5	14	NA	CASSQSSGNQPQHF	TGTGCCAGCAGCCAATCTTCCGGGAATCAGCCCCAGCATTTT
TRBV5-1	NA	TRBJ1-2	15	few	CASSLGAGLGYGYTF	TGCGCCAGCAGCCTTGGGGCAGGGTTAGGCTATGGCTACACCTTC
TRBV11-2	NA	TRBJ2-2	13	few	CASSLSVTGELFF	TGTGCCAGCAGCTTATCGGTTACCGGGGAGCTGTTTTTT
TRBV28	TRBD1	TRBJ1-1	11	NA	CASSKGGEAFF	TGTGCCAGCAGCAAAGGGGGCGAGGCTTTCTTT
TRBV11-2	NA	TRBJ1-2	14	NA	CASRTSGQDYGYTF	TGTGCCAGCAGGACTTCAGGGCAGGATTATGGCTACACCTTC
TRBV28	TRBD1	TRBJ2-4	16	NA	CASSLTGVGAKNIQYF	TGTGCCAGCAGTTTGACAGGGGTTGGAGCCAAAAACATTCAGTACTTC
TRBV6-1	TRBD2	TRBJ2-7	15	NA	CASCPGTSVNYEQYF	TGTGCCAGCTGCCCCGGGACTAGCGTCAACTACGAGCAGTACTTC
TRBV6-1	TRBD1	TRBJ1-5	14	NA	CASLRGQGNGPQHF	TGTGCCAGCCTTAGGGGGCAGGGAAATGGGCCCCAGCATTTT
TRBV7-8	TRBD1	TRBJ2-5	14	many	CASRGTGQQETQYF	TGTGCCAGCAGGGGGACGGGACAGCAAGAGACCCAGTACTTC
TRBV14	NA	TRBJ1-1	14	few	CASSQGAVDTEAFF	TGTGCCAGCAGCCAGGGGGCTGTGGACACTGAAGCTTTCTTT
TRBV6-1	NA	TRBJ1-5	15	once	CASSFYTDSNQPQHF	TGTGCCAGCAGTTTTTACACCGACAGCAATCAGCCCCAGCATTTT
TRBV28	TRBD1	TRBJ1-2	16	NA	CASSLLGTGSQVGYTF	TGTGCCAGCAGTTTATTGGGGACAGGGAGTCAGGTTGGCTACACCTTC
TRBV2	TRBD1	TRBJ2-7	15	NA	CASSGEGTGAYEQYF	TGTGCCAGCAGTGGGGAAGGGACAGGAGCCTACGAGCAGTACTTC
TRBV5-1	TRBD2	TRBJ2-7	14	NA	CASSQGLFSDEQYF	TGCGCCAGCAGCCAGGGACTATTTTCGGACGAGCAGTACTTC